The 17 T cell receptor beta chains below were found in one sample sequenced in a study of OX40 agonist ivuxolimab in advanced cancers. Clones were sequenced by immunoSEQ multiplex PCR, and TCRdb holds only the in-frame ones, with some missing. The profile covers tens of thousands of clones, with about 94% appearing a single time and roughly 1.1% taken by the ten largest. Sequencing used CD4+ or CD8+ T cells sorted from blood, obtained in a trial of the OX40 agonist ivuxolimab. The receptors stem from an adult with an advanced solid tumor such as melanoma, head and neck, liver or kidney cancer.

The rearrangement joins TRBV4-2 to TRBJ2-1; D is ambiguous. The CDR3 is made up of 14 amino acids. V shed 0 bases and J shed 7 bases, with 10 bases lying between them. CDR1 is LGHNA, CDR2 YNFKEQ, per germline. The CDR3 DNA sequence: TGTGCCAGCAGCCAAGATTCGGGCGTAAATGAGCAGTTCTTC. Protein product: CASSQDSGVNEQFF.

The chain employs TRBV19 and TRBJ2-3; the match to TRBD2 covers 9 bases. The ends lost 5 bases at V and 3 bases at J; junction bases unmatched: 6. CDR1 and CDR2 (germline): LNHDA, SQIVND (reference sequence). The CDR3 extends over 15 amino acids. CDR3: CASSSLAGGTDTQYF. The CDR3 DNA is TGTGCCAGTAGTTCCTTGGCGGGAGGGACAGATACGCAGTATTTT.

This chain links TRBV4-3 with TRBJ2-1; D gene uncertain. Per germline, CDR1 LGHNA and CDR2 YSLEER. V was shortened by 1 base and J by 6 bases, with 7 bases between the two germline ends. This CDR3 has 13 residues. CDR3 in DNA: TGCGCCAGCAGCCAAGTTGGTCGCAATGAGCAGTTCTTC. Its translation is CASSQVGRNEQFF.

The V and J genes are TRBV5-4 and TRBJ2-7, with a possible D match to TRBD2 (5 bases). There are 13 residues in the CDR3. The V end lost 2 bases, the J end lost 6 bases, and 12 bases lay between the germline ends. Germline lookup yields CDR1 SGHNT and CDR2 YYREEE (reference sequence). The CDR3 loop reads CASSFDYISEQYF. In DNA form, the CDR3 reads TGTGCCAGCAGCTTCGACTACATTAGCGAGCAGTACTTC. Supplemented by reference TRBV5-4 and TRBJ2-7, the full variable domain reads ETGVTQSPTHLIKTRGQQVTLRCSSQSGHNTVSWYQQALGQGPQFIFQYYREEENGRGNFPPRFSGLQFPNYSSELNVNALELDDSALYLCASSFDYISEQYFGPGTRLTVT.

This clone appeared a single time. The V and J genes are TRBV5-1 and TRBJ2-2; tentatively, D is TRBD1 (7 bases). This CDR3 region has 15 residues. Germline CDR1 reads SGHRS; CDR2 reads YFSETQ. With 4 bases removed from V and 1 base from J, the gap between germline ends came to 11 bases. The CDR3 bases are TGCGCCAGCAGCCCTCAGGGGGGGAACACCGGGGAGCTGTTTTTT. This translates into CASSPQGGNTGELFF. Full variable domain (missing parts from reference TRBV5-1 and TRBJ2-2): KAGVTQTPRYLIKTRGQQVTLSCSPISGHRSVSWYQQTPGQGLQFLFEYFSETQRNKGNFPGRFSGRQFSNSRSEMNVSTLELGDSALYLCASSPQGGNTGELFFGEGSRLTVL.

By frequency in the sample, this clone is medium-sized. The chain carries TRBV5-4 and TRBJ2-3, with unresolved D. Germline lookup yields CDR1 SGHNT and CDR2 YYREEE (reference sequence). This CDR3 comprises 15 residues. V lost 0 bases and J lost 0, with 8 bases in between. The CDR3 DNA follows: TGTGCCAGCAGCTTGGAGTCCACTAGCACAGATACGCAGTATTTT. Its translation is CASSLESTSTDTQYF.

This chain joins TRBV5-1 and TRBJ2-1; TRBD1 might be the D (5 bases). This CDR3 has 16 amino acids. Germline CDR1 SGHRS, CDR2 YFSETQ. Deletions cut 0 bases from V and 2 bases from J, with 12 bases between. CDR3 nucleotide sequence: TGCGCCAGCAGCTTGGCCGGGTGGACAACCTACAATGAGCAGTTCTTC. Its translation: CASSLAGWTTYNEQFF.

The chain joins TRBV6-6 to TRBJ1-1; 8 bases are shared with TRBD1. Trimming removed 6 bases from V and 0 bases from J; junction bases left unmatched: 9. Looked up from germline, CDR1 is MNHNY and CDR2 is SVGAGI (reference sequence). This CDR3 has 16 amino acids. CDR3 sequence (DNA): TGTGCCAGCAGCCCCGGACAGGGCGCTTTGAACACTGAAGCTTTCTTT. As protein: CASSPGQGALNTEAFF.

The chain couples TRBV30 to TRBJ1-1, with D uncertain. The germline V gene has CDR1 GTSNPN and CDR2 SVGIG (reference sequence). Trimming shortened V by 0 bases and J by 0 bases, and 11 bases separated the two germline ends. There are 15 residues in the CDR3. Here the CDR3 reads CAWSVRTVMNTEAFF. In DNA form, the CDR3 reads TGTGCCTGGAGTGTTCGGACTGTAATGAACACTGAAGCTTTCTTT.

V usage is TRBV2 and J usage is TRBJ2-5; possibly TRBD2 for D (6 bases). Between the trimmed V and J ends, which lost 6 bases and 2 bases, there was a span of 16 bases. The length of the CDR3 is 15 residues. The germline V gene has CDR1 SNHLY and CDR2 FYNNEI. DNA for the CDR3: TGTGCCAGCAGCGTGGGTAGCGGCGAGCAAGAGACCCAGTACTTC. Translating it yields CASSVGSGEQETQYF.

J is TRBJ1-2 and V is TRBV10-2; 7 bases agree with TRBD1. In germline, CDR1 is WSHSY, CDR2 SAAADI. The V and J ends lost 4 bases and 3 bases, in that order; junction bases with no gene match: 17. The CDR3 runs to 18 residues. This CDR3 reads CASSAFQGGTARDYGYTF. In DNA, the CDR3 is TGCGCCAGCAGTGCATTCCAGGGGGGGACAGCTCGGGACTATGGCTACACCTTC.

V usage is TRBV9 and J usage is TRBJ2-3, with D maybe TRBD2 (6 bases). Trimming cost V 1 base and J 6 bases, with 21 bases left between them. The CDR3 is 17 amino acids. The germline V gene encodes CDR1 SGDLS and CDR2 YYNGEE. CDR3 DNA: TGTGCCAGCAGCGTAAGGGGTCGTGGGGGGATGGCGGATACGCAGTATTTT. It translates to CASSVRGRGGMADTQYF.

This sequence joins TRBV25-1 and TRBJ1-1; D is perhaps TRBD1 (6 bases). This CDR3 contains 13 residues. Trimming removed 4 bases at V and 4 bases at J, with 10 bases between. CDR1 and CDR2 from the germline V gene are MGHDK and SYGVNS. The CDR3 coding sequence is TGTGCCAGCAGTGTAACAGGGTCCACTGAAGCTTTCTTT. Protein sequence: CASSVTGSTEAFF.

The rearrangement links TRBV28 to TRBJ1-4; D call uncertain. V gave up 7 bases and J gave up 3 bases, with 3 bases separating them. This CDR3 has 11 residues. Germline loops: CDR1 MDHEN, CDR2 SYDVKM. The DNA for the CDR3 is TGTGCCAGCATATCTAATGAAAAACTGTTTTTT. Residues: CASISNEKLFF.

The chain employs TRBV28 and TRBJ2-7; perhaps TRBD2 as D (6 bases). The CDR3 is 14 residues long. The germline gives CDR1 MDHEN, CDR2 SYDVKM. V dropped 11 bases and J dropped 1 base, with 18 bases sitting between them. The CDR3 is CASREAGRSYEQYF. The CDR3 coding sequence is TGTGCCTCCCGTGAGGCGGGACGATCCTACGAGCAGTACTTC.

The chain employs TRBV19 and TRBJ1-5, with D unclear. There are 13 residues in the CDR3. V lost 3 bases and J lost 6, with 9 bases in between. The germline CDR1 and CDR2 sequences are LNHDA and SQIVND (reference sequence). CDR3 sequence (DNA): TGTGCCAGTAGTATCGGACGGCTTCAGCCCCAGCATTTT. This sequence encodes CASSIGRLQPQHF.

The V gene is TRBV18, the J gene TRBJ2-6, with a weak D call TRBD2 (5 bases). This CDR3 comprises 15 residues. Germline CDR1 reads KGHSH; CDR2 reads LQKENI. Trimming removed 3 bases at V and 4 bases at J, with 10 bases between. The chain's CDR3 is CASSPGLAGANVLTF. The CDR3 DNA reads TGTGCCAGCTCACCCGGACTCGCCGGGGCCAACGTCCTGACTTTC. Using reference TRBV18 and TRBJ2-6 for the parts outside the CDR3, the full variable domain is NAGVMQNPRHLVRRRGQEARLRCSPMKGHSHVYWYRQLPEEGLKFMVYLQKENIIDESGMPKERFSAEFPKEGPSILRIQQVVRGDSAAYFCASSPGLAGANVLTFGAGSRLTVL.